The 17 T cell receptor beta chains below come from one sample, sequenced in a study of blood T cells in healthy people across ages. A second PCR, run for about 7 to 11 cycles, used a sample-barcoded 5' primer plus a J-beta primer mix. TCRdb re-called the 5' RACE reads with MiXCR, one entry per CDR3 protein. The table lists hundreds of thousands of distinct CDR3 sequences, approximately 52% of them singletons. Input material: blood. Receptor source: an elderly woman in good health.

The chain uses TRBV2 and TRBJ1-5; D is undetermined. Trimming removed 7 bases at V and 3 bases at J, with 13 bases between. CDR3 length: 14 residues. Germline CDR1 is SNHLY and CDR2 is FYNNEI. Here the CDR3 reads CASKQEIFNQPQHF. In nucleotides, the CDR3 is TGTGCCAGCAAGCAGGAGATATTCAATCAGCCCCAGCATTTT.

The chain recombines TRBV7-2 with TRBJ2-5; 9 bases fit TRBD2. With the DNA end fitting TRBJ2-7 better, the J assignment may be wrong. This CDR3 region has 14 residues. The germline V gene has CDR1 SGHTA and CDR2 FQGNSA. This CDR3 is CASRFGTSSFEQYF. For the CDR3, the DNA is TGTGCCAGCCGTTTTGGGACTAGCTCGTTCGAGCAGTACTTC.

The V gene is TRBV6-6, the J gene TRBJ1-2, with unresolved D. The CDR3 contains 13 residues. The germline V gene has CDR1 MNHNY and CDR2 SVGAGI (reference sequence). Trimming cost V 8 bases and J 1 base, with 11 bases left between them. This chain's CDR3 is CASLMEDNYGYTF. The DNA for the CDR3 is TGTGCCAGCCTGATGGAGGATAACTATGGCTACACCTTC.

This CDR3 reads CASRKAGGSDTQYF. The CDR3, as DNA: TGCGCCAGCAGAAAAGCGGGGGGTTCAGATACGCAGTATTTT. The chain employs TRBV10-2 and TRBJ2-3; 9 bases align to TRBD2. J lost 4 bases, V lost 6 bases, and 5 bases had no gene match. Germline V CDR1 and CDR2: WSHSY, SAAADI. The CDR3 has 14 amino acids.

This clonotype was seen many times. V is TRBV28 and J is TRBJ2-7, with D tentatively TRBD2 (6 bases). CDR3 length equals 14 residues. Germline loops: CDR1 MDHEN, CDR2 SYDVKM. Deletions cut 3 bases from V and 3 bases from J, with 12 bases between. Written as DNA, the CDR3 is TGTGCCAGCAGTTTTGGTCTAGCGAACTACGAGCAGTACTTC. Its protein is CASSFGLANYEQYF.

This clonotype was detected a few times. The chain employs TRBV5-1 and TRBJ2-2; the D is unclear. CDR1 is SGHRS and CDR2 is YFSETQ in the germline V gene. The CDR3 extends over 13 amino acids. With 0 bases removed from V and 7 bases from J, the gap between germline ends came to 7 bases. CDR3 nucleotide sequence: TGCGCCAGCAGCTTGGGTCTCGTCGGGGAGCTGTTTTTT. Translation: CASSLGLVGELFF.

The gene calls are TRBV7-3 and TRBJ2-1; D remains unclear. Germline lookup yields CDR1 SGHTA and CDR2 FQGTGA. The CDR3 runs 15 residues. Trimming left V 5 bases short and J 9 bases short, with 20 bases between. The CDR3 region is CASSPQPDPGGEQFF. The CDR3 DNA reads as TGTGCCAGCAGCCCGCAACCCGATCCAGGTGGTGAGCAGTTCTTC.

Details on this clonotype: This may be a read error: a much more frequent sequence differs by one nucleotide. The chain combines TRBV4-1 with TRBJ1-4; TRBD1 matches at 9 bases. CDR3 length: 15 amino acids. The V gene's germline CDR1 is MGHRA and CDR2 YSYEKL. In nucleotides, the CDR3 is TGCGCCAGCGGCCAGTCCGGGACAGGGTCTGAAAAACTGTTTTTT. As protein: CASGQSGTGSEKLFF.

This sequence joins TRBV4-1 and TRBJ2-5, with D maybe TRBD2 (6 bases). CDR3 length: 15 amino acids. CDR1 MGHRA and CDR2 YSYEKL come from the germline V gene. Trimming removed 0 bases from V and 11 bases from J, with 19 bases in between. DNA for the CDR3: TGCGCCAGCAGCCAAGAGGGCAGGGACTTTGGTGAGCAGTACTTC. Amino acids: CASSQEGRDFGEQYF.

The J gene is TRBJ1-1, the V gene TRBV6-1; D uncertain. V was trimmed by 1 base and J by 5 bases, leaving 8 bases between them. Germline V gene data show CDR1 as MNHNS and CDR2 as SASEGT. The CDR3 consists of 13 residues. The chain's CDR3 is CASSEGSGTEAFF. Here the CDR3 DNA reads TGTGCCAGCAGTGAAGGTTCGGGGACTGAAGCTTTCTTT.

This clonotype was observed at least ten times. V is TRBV2 and J is TRBJ1-2, with D hard to call. Per germline, CDR1 SNHLY and CDR2 FYNNEI. This CDR3 region has 15 residues. V gave up 4 bases and J gave up 2 bases, with 14 bases separating them. As DNA, the CDR3 is TGTGCCAGCAGTGTGGCGCGACGGGGAAACTATGGCTACACCTTC. Its protein is CASSVARRGNYGYTF.

J is TRBJ2-5 and V is TRBV3-1; 11 bases line up with TRBD2. Germline V lookup: CDR1 LGHDT, CDR2 YNNKEL (reference sequence). The ends lost 2 bases at V and 5 bases at J; junction bases unmatched: 4. The CDR3 has 15 amino acids. CDR3: CASSQLAGGLETQYF. As DNA, the CDR3 is TGTGCCAGCAGCCAACTAGCGGGGGGCCTGGAGACCCAGTACTTC.

Details on this clonotype: At one of its ends the junction is not consistent with the germline gene, which may arise from a read error. The chain has TRBV4-1 and TRBJ2-1; the D is unclear. The CDR3 sequence is 16 residues long. Looked up from germline, CDR1 is MGHRA and CDR2 is YSYEKL. CDR3 sequence: CASRNGALSSYSEQFF. The CDR3 DNA reads TGCGCCAGCAGAAATGGTGCCCTGAGCTCCTACAGTGAGCAGTTCTTC.

The chain links TRBV25-1 to TRBJ1-1, with 7 bases lining up with TRBD1. The germline V gene has CDR1 MGHDK and CDR2 SYGVNS. Trimming cost V 6 bases and J 3 bases; bases outside gene matches: 13. This CDR3 has 16 residues. CDR3 sequence: CASRHRGSRLDTEAFF. The CDR3 coding sequence is TGTGCCAGCAGGCACAGGGGCTCCCGCTTGGACACTGAAGCTTTCTTT.

This clonotype was counted many times. This rearrangement joins TRBV9 to TRBJ2-1; TRBD2 aligns across 9 bases. V shed 3 bases and J 2 bases; nucleotides not matched to a gene: 21. This CDR3 region has 21 residues. Germline assignment: CDR1 SGDLS and CDR2 YYNGEE. CDR3 loop: CASSAYLGREGPKKTYNEQFF. CDR3 coding DNA: TGTGCCAGCAGCGCCTATCTCGGGCGGGAGGGTCCGAAGAAAACCTACAATGAGCAGTTCTTC.

Regarding this clonotype: This may arise from a read error, as a much more abundant clone is one base away. The CDR3 nucleotides read TGTGCCAGCAGCCAATTGAGGCAAGAGACCCAGTACTTC. It codes for CASSQLRQETQYF. The rearrangement links TRBV3-1 to TRBJ2-5; D call uncertain. The CDR3 is 13 residues long. The V gene's germline CDR1 is LGHDT and CDR2 YNNKEL (reference sequence). With 2 bases removed from V and 2 bases from J, the gap between germline ends came to 6 bases.

This clonotype was observed many times. This chain uses TRBV4-2 with TRBJ2-1; 9 bases align to TRBD2. This CDR3 is 18 amino acids long. V was pared by 0 bases and J by 7 bases, with 13 bases of the junction left unmatched. Germline V gene lookup returns CDR1 LGHNA and CDR2 YNFKEQ. CDR3 sequence reads: CASSQEGAGGPFGNEQFF. In DNA form, the CDR3 reads TGTGCCAGCAGCCAAGAGGGTGCGGGGGGGCCCTTTGGGAATGAGCAGTTCTTC.